This paragraph covers one T cell receptor beta chain sequence. Its recognized antigen is unknown. Per-nucleotide qualities are absent, and no much larger clonotype sits a single base away. Patients with a history of autoimmune disease or receiving systemic immunosuppression were excluded from the trial. Peripheral blood for TCR sequencing was collected from all dose cohorts at baseline, on cycle 4 day 1, and on cycle 7 day 1. Samples were obtained from an open-label, multicenter, first-in-human phase I dose-escalation trial of ivuxolimab. Adults with locally advanced or metastatic melanoma, renal cell carcinoma, hepatocellular carcinoma or head and neck squamous cell carcinoma were enrolled in the trial. Before TCR sequencing, CD4+ T cells and CD8+ T cells were sorted from peripheral blood as separate populations. This sample stems from a study of OX40 agonist ivuxolimab in advanced cancers. About the study as a whole: Ivuxolimab was a fully human IgG2 agonistic monoclonal antibody targeting the costimulatory receptor OX40 (CD134). Intravenous ivuxolimab was administered to patients every 2 weeks at six dose levels: 0.01, 0.1, 0.3, 1.5, 3 and 10 mg/kg. Of the roughly 52 patients in dose escalation, 19 had hepatocellular carcinoma, some 15 had melanoma, 9 had renal cell carcinoma and 9 had head and neck cancer. In the dose-escalation cohort, 82.7% of patients were male, and the mean age was approximately 60 years, with a range of about 23 to 90. Patients were allowed to have had prior anti-PD-1, anti-PD-L1 or anti-CTLA-4 therapy, and 40% of the dose-escalation patients had previously received checkpoint inhibitors. Partial responses occurred in three dose-escalation patients, of whom one had hepatocellular carcinoma and two had cutaneous melanoma. Peripheral TCRbeta sequencing aimed to test whether ivuxolimab altered TCR sequence diversity and caused clonal T-cell expansion. The monotherapy dose-escalation portion (N of about 57 patients) of the phase I ivuxolimab trial is reported in the paper. Paper-wide results and their limitations: After ivuxolimab, expanded clones were on average more numerous among CD8+ T cells than among CD4+ T cells. In partial responders in the 0.1-3.0 mg/kg groups, normalized peripheral clonal expansion was found to be among the lowest, especially among CD8+ T cells. At doses from 0.1 to 3.0 mg/kg, clonal expansion was seen in both CD4+ and CD8+ blood T cells between baseline and week 6. Antigen specificity was not determined for the clonally expanded peripheral T cells. Low levels of normalized T-cell clonal expansion were also seen in some patients who did not respond.

V was cut back by 4 bases and J by 1 base, leaving a gap of 12 bases between them. CDR1 and CDR2 (SGDLS, YYNGEE) derive from the germline V gene. The CDR3 numbers 16 residues from cysteine through phenylalanine. CDR3 DNA is the only sequence kept; it has 48 bases, read in frame from the first base. For sequencing of the TCRbeta CDR3 region, genomic DNA was extracted from the sorted cells. TCRbeta CDR3 regions were sequenced using the immunoSEQ Assay. The clones in this table, taken by TCRdb from immuneACCESS, are in-frame only. Not every clone is retained; where verified, under half of the shortfall comes from an unresolved V gene, and the cause of the rest is unknown. The sample table lists about 34,000 clones, approximately 89% of them with a count of one. The ten largest account for about 9% of the sample.

The clonotype originates from an adult with an advanced solid tumor such as melanoma, head and neck, liver or kidney cancer. This sequence uses TRBV9 and TRBJ2-6; the D gene is unclear. Source: CD4+ or CD8+ T cells sorted from blood, taken in a trial of the OX40 agonist ivuxolimab. The CDR3 has the sequence CASSPVFYSGANVLTF. The DNA sequence reads TGTGCCAGCAGCCCCGTCTTTTATTCTGGGGCCAACGTCCTGACTTTC.